The 6 T cell receptor beta chains in this list originate from one sample, sequenced in a study of T cell changes during pregnancy in multiple sclerosis. The method was immunoSEQ multiplex PCR; TCRdb's version includes in-frame clones alone and lacks a portion of them. There are 110,000 or so clones in the sample; 85% to 95% occur only once, and less than 7.5% lies in the top ten. Sequenced material: peripheral blood, taken before pregnancy. All receptors derive from a female donor with multiple sclerosis, enrolled in a pregnancy study.

The chain couples TRBV21-1 to TRBJ1-3. TRBV21-1 is shown as a pseudogene. This CDR3 is 15 amino acids long. Here the CDR3 reads CASSKEKRAGNTIYF. The CDR3 DNA reads as TGTGCCAGCAGCAAAGAAAAGCGGGCGGGGAACACCATATATTTT.

The chain couples TRBV6-1 to TRBJ2-1; tentatively, D is TRBD2 (6 bases). CDR1 MNHNS and CDR2 SASEGT come from the germline V gene. V was trimmed by 0 bases and J by 10 bases, leaving 19 bases between them. The CDR3 runs to 16 residues. Here the CDR3 reads CASSEAGPGVDQEQFF. The CDR3 nucleotides are TGTGCCAGCAGTGAAGCGGGTCCGGGAGTCGATCAGGAGCAGTTCTTC.

The genes are TRBV14 and TRBJ2-7, with 8 bases matching TRBD1. Germline V lookup: CDR1 SGHDN, CDR2 FVKESK. The ends lost 1 base at V and 8 bases at J; junction bases unmatched: 13. CDR3 length: 16 residues. The CDR3: CASSQAVGQGNLQQYF. CDR3 DNA: TGTGCCAGCAGCCAAGCGGTCGGACAGGGAAACTTGCAGCAGTACTTC.

V and J are TRBV5-1 and TRBJ2-3, with TRBD2 identical over 8 bases. Germline CDR1 is SGHRS and CDR2 is YFSETQ. Losses at the gene ends were 2 bases for V and 6 bases for J; bases not matched to a gene: 11. This CDR3 contains 16 residues. DNA of the CDR3: TGCGCCAGCAGCTTCATGGGGGCGGGGGGAACCGATACGCAGTATTTT. Protein product: CASSFMGAGGTDTQYF.

The chain uses TRBV19 and TRBJ2-2; maybe TRBD2 (6 bases). The germline CDR1 and CDR2 sequences are LNHDA and SQIVND (reference sequence). CDR3 length: 15 amino acids. V dropped 5 bases and J dropped 3 bases, with 13 bases sitting between them. The CDR3 nucleotides are TGTGCCAGTAGTTGGAGGGCAGCGGACACCGGGGAGCTGTTTTTT. Translated, it gives CASSWRAADTGELFF. Drawing the rest from reference TRBV19 and TRBJ2-2, the complete variable domain is DGGITQSPKYLFRKEGQNVTLSCEQNLNHDAMYWYRQDPGQGLRLIYYSQIVNDFQKGDIAEGYSVSREKKESFPLTVTSAQKNPTAFYLCASSWRAADTGELFFGEGSRLTVL.

This clone appeared once. This chain uses TRBV16 with TRBJ1-1, with a tentative D call TRBD1 (5 bases). This CDR3 comprises 15 residues. Germline CDR1 and CDR2: KGHSY and FQNENV. V gave up 2 bases and J gave up 3 bases, with 13 bases separating them. In DNA form, the CDR3 reads TGTGCCAGCAGCCAAGCAGGGCCAGGGTACACTGAAGCTTTCTTT. Translation: CASSQAGPGYTEAFF.